The sequence of this T cell receptor beta chain was determined in a study of breast tumors, draining lymph nodes, adjacent tissues. TCRdb called the multiplex PCR reads again in MiXCR, with one record for every CDR3 protein. The data show approximately 130,000 distinct CDR3 sequences, 21% seen once. Samples came from axillary lymph nodes draining the breast cancer. Points from the study as a whole: Data fit most tumor T cells coming from lymph node, expanding in tumor. Data only fit, rather than demonstrated, lymph node origin of most tumor T cells. Luminal-like breast cancer showed significantly higher tumor–nontumor repertoire similarity than basal-like.

V lost 6 bases to trimming and J lost 0 bases, with 19 bases between them. This CDR3 region has 17 residues. Per germline, CDR1 MNHNS and CDR2 SASEGT. A remark on this clonotype: Antigen specificity is unknown. A much bigger clone sits one base away, suggesting this may be a read error.

Sequencing was carried out using axillary lymph node tissue. This chain joins TRBV6-1 and TRBJ2-3; D remains unclear. The sequence came from a female donor with breast cancer. Some clones in this sample may be carry-over from other donors' samples. The CDR3 DNA reads TGTGCCAGCAGCGAGGCGCTAGTGGGTATCAGCACAGATACGCAGTATTTT. Protein sequence: CASSEALVGISTDTQYF.